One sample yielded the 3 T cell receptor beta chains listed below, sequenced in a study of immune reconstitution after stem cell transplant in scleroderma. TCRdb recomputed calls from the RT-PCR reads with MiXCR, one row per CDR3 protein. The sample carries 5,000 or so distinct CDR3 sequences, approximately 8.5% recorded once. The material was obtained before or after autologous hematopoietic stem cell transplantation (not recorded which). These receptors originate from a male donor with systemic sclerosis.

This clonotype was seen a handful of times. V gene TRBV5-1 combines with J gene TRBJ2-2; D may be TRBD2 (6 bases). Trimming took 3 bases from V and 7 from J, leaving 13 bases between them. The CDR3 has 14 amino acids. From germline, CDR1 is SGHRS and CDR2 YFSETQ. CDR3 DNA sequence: TGCGCCAGCAGCTCGGGGGAAATAATCGGGGAGCTGTTTTTT. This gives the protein CASSSGEIIGELFF.

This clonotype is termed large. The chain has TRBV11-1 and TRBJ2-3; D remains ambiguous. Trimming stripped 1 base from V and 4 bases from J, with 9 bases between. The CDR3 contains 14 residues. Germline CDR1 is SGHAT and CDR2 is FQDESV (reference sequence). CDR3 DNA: TGTGCCAGCAGCTTAGAGAGGCCCCCAGATACGCAGTATTTT. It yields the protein CASSLERPPDTQYF.

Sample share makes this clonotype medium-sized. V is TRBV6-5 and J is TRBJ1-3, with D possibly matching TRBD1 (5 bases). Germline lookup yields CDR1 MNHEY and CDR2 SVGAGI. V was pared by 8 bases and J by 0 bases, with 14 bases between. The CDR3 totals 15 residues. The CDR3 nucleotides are TGTGCCAGCGGAGACAGAGCTTTCTCTGGAAACACCATATATTTT. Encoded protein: CASGDRAFSGNTIYF.